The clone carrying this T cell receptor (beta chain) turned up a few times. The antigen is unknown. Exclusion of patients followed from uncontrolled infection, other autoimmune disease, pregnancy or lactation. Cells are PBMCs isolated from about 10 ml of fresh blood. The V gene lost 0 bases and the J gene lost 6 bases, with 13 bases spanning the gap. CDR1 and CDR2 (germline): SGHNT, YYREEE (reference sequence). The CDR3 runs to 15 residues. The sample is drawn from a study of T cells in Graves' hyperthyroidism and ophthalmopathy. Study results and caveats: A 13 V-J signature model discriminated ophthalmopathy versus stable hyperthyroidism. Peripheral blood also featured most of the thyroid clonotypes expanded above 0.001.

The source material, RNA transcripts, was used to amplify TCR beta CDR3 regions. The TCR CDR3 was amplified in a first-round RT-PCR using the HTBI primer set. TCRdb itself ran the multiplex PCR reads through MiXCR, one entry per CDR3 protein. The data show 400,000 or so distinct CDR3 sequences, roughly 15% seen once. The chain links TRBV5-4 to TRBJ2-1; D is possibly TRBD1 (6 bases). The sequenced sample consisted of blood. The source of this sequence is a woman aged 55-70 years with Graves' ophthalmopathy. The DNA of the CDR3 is TGTGCCAGCAGCTTGGACCAGGGGTCCAGCAATGAGCAGTTCTTC. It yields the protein CASSLDQGSSNEQFF.